This is a list of T cell receptor beta chains from one sample in a study of CD4+ T cells in melanoma. TCRdb keeps only in-frame clones here, not all; method: immunoSEQ multiplex PCR. The data hold 40,000 to 50,000 clones, with approximately 89% observed a single time. The sequenced material came from peripheral blood. The receptors shown here come from a human donor with melanoma. Both conserved end residues are part of each CDR3. A D gene is named only where the DNA matches it firmly. Some rows have no size entry. The others give once, few or many, or a class for an expanded clone.

v_gene: TRBV28
abundance: NA
j_gene: TRBJ2-5
d_gene: NA
CDR3nt: TGTGCCAGCAGTCCGTCCCCGGTCGACCTCCTAGTAGGGGAGGAGACCCAGTACTTC
CDR3aa: CASSPSPVDLLVGEETQYF

v_gene: TRBV30
abundance: NA
j_gene: TRBJ2-1
d_gene: TRBD1
CDR3nt: TGTGCCTGGAGTGTACTGGGACAGTACAATGAGCAGTTCTTC
CDR3aa: CAWSVLGQYNEQFF

v_gene: TRBV11-2
abundance: NA
j_gene: TRBJ1-1
d_gene: NA
CDR3nt: TGTGCCAGCAGCTTAGGGGGGGCCGGGGTAACTGAAGCTTTCTTT
CDR3aa: CASSLGGAGVTEAFF

v_gene: TRBV10-3
abundance: NA
j_gene: TRBJ1-1
d_gene: TRBD1
CDR3nt: TGTGCCATCAGGATACAGGGGGAGGACACTGAAGCTTTCTTT
CDR3aa: CAIRIQGEDTEAFF

v_gene: TRBV7-7
abundance: NA
j_gene: TRBJ2-3
d_gene: NA
CDR3nt: TGTGCTAGCTCGGGGGCTAGCACAGATACGCAGTATTTT
CDR3aa: CASSGASTDTQYF

v_gene: TRBV7-2
abundance: NA
j_gene: TRBJ1-5
d_gene: TRBD1
CDR3nt: TGTGCCAGCAGCTTAGGGACAGGGGTTGGCCAGCCCCAGCATTTT
CDR3aa: CASSLGTGVGQPQHF

v_gene: TRBV9
abundance: NA
j_gene: TRBJ1-4
d_gene: NA
CDR3nt: TGTGCCAGCAGCGTAGGTGGGGGGAGGGCAACTAATGAAAAACTGTTTTTT
CDR3aa: CASSVGGGRATNEKLFF

v_gene: TRBV19
abundance: once
j_gene: TRBJ2-2
d_gene: TRBD2
CDR3nt: TGTGCCAGTACCGGCGGGGGGACGAACACCGGGGAGCTGTTTTTT
CDR3aa: CASTGGGTNTGELFF

v_gene: TRBV18
abundance: NA
j_gene: TRBJ1-2
d_gene: NA
CDR3nt: TGTGCCAGCTCACCCCAGGCGGCAGGGAATCCCTACACCTTC
CDR3aa: CASSPQAAGNPYTF

v_gene: TRBV7-8
abundance: NA
j_gene: TRBJ1-4
d_gene: NA
CDR3nt: TGTGCCAGCAGTAGGGATTCTAATGAAAAACTGTTTTTT
CDR3aa: CASSRDSNEKLFF

v_gene: TRBV5-6
abundance: NA
j_gene: TRBJ2-7
d_gene: NA
CDR3nt: TGTGCCAGCAGCCCGTACGAGCAGTACTTC
CDR3aa: CASSPYEQYF

v_gene: TRBV7-8
abundance: few
j_gene: TRBJ2-7
d_gene: NA
CDR3nt: TGTGCCAGCAGCTTAGCAGACAGGCTAATCGCCGGCGAGCAGTACTTC
CDR3aa: CASSLADRLIAGEQYF

v_gene: TRBV7-9
abundance: once
j_gene: TRBJ1-2
d_gene: NA
CDR3nt: TGTGCCAGCAGCTTAGCAGGGAGTAGGAGCGACTATGGCTACACCTTC
CDR3aa: CASSLAGSRSDYGYTF

v_gene: TRBV6-1
abundance: NA
j_gene: TRBJ1-5
d_gene: NA
CDR3nt: TGTGCCAGCAGTGAAGAGCAGGATAGCAATCAGCCCCAGCATTTT
CDR3aa: CASSEEQDSNQPQHF

v_gene: TRBV2
abundance: NA
j_gene: TRBJ2-1
d_gene: NA
CDR3nt: TGTGCCAGCAGCGTCGACAGGAATCCCCCCTCCGAGCAGTTCTTC
CDR3aa: CASSVDRNPPSEQFF

v_gene: TRBV27
abundance: NA
j_gene: TRBJ2-3
d_gene: NA
CDR3nt: TGTGCCAGCAGTCTAGGACGAACTCGCAGCACAGATACGCAGTATTTT
CDR3aa: CASSLGRTRSTDTQYF

v_gene: TRBV15
abundance: NA
j_gene: TRBJ2-2
d_gene: TRBD1
CDR3nt: TGTGCCACCAGCAGAGGGCGCCGGACAGGGGTCTCCGGGGAGCTGTTTTTT
CDR3aa: CATSRGRRTGVSGELFF

v_gene: TRBV27
abundance: NA
j_gene: TRBJ2-6
d_gene: TRBD1
CDR3nt: TGTGCCAGCAGTTCGGGACAGGGGTCTGGGGCCAACGTCCTGACTTTC
CDR3aa: CASSSGQGSGANVLTF

v_gene: TRBV5-6
abundance: NA
j_gene: TRBJ1-1
d_gene: NA
CDR3nt: TGTGCCAGCAGCTTGTTGGGGCGAGGGACTGAAGCTTTCTTT
CDR3aa: CASSLLGRGTEAFF

v_gene: TRBV15
abundance: NA
j_gene: TRBJ2-2
d_gene: NA
CDR3nt: TGTGCCACCAGCAGAGATCTGGGAGAGACCGGGGAGCTGTTTTTT
CDR3aa: CATSRDLGETGELFF